This paragraph reports one T cell receptor (beta chain). Its specificity is not known. V shed 3 bases and J 1 base; nucleotides not matched to a gene: 3. The CDR3 length is 15 residues. Looked up from germline, CDR1 is MGHRA and CDR2 is YSYEKL. Sorting was used to obtain naive CD8 T cells (CD8+CD4-CCR7+CD45RA+). Bulk TCR libraries used previously described methods and listed TCR primers. TCRdb recomputed calls from the PCR reads with MiXCR, one row per CDR3 protein. The sample includes roughly 55,000 distinct CDR3 sequences, approximately 40% of them seen just once. The sample is drawn from a study of molecular identifiers for immune sequencing clone quantification. Study-level information: RNA, taken in replicates from about 21,000 or 97,000 naive CD8 cells, was split five ways, with four sequenced.

Whole-study results and caveats: It was shown that clones above 20 RNA copies held over 97% of effector molecules, but under 1% in naive cells.

V is TRBV4-1 and J is TRBJ2-7; 10 bases match TRBD1. This receptor was obtained from a human donor in good health. Some libraries in this study had Jurkat cell RNA spiked in. Specimen: naive CD8+ T cells from blood, with Jurkat cell RNA spiked in. Subset denoted: FACS-sorted CD8+CD4-CCR7+CD45RA+ naive T cells. CDR3 DNA: TGCGCCAGCAGCCACGGGACAGGGGCATCCTACGAGCAGTACTTC. Translation gives CASSHGTGASYEQYF.